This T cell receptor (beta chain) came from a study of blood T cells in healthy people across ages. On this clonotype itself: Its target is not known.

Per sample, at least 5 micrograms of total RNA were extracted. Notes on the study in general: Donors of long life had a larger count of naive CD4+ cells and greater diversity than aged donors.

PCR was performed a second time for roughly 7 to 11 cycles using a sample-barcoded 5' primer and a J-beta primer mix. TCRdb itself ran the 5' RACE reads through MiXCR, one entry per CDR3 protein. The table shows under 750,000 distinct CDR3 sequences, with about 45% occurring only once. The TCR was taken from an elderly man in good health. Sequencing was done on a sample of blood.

This CDR3 is CASSQNSGPLVNEQFF. The CDR3 region has the DNA TGTGCCAGCAGCCAGAATAGCGGCCCTCTCGTGAATGAGCAGTTCTTC. The chain combines TRBV4-2 with TRBJ2-1, with D possibly TRBD2 on 6 matching bases. From germline, CDR1 is LGHNA and CDR2 YNFKEQ. CDR3 length equals 16 residues. Trimming removed 3 bases at V and 7 bases at J, with 19 bases between.